Below, one TCR beta chain is given with its context. Antigen unknown. This specimen comes from a study of OX40 agonist ivuxolimab in advanced cancers. Study overall: The group had a mean age of around 60 years, ranged from about 23 to 79, and was just under 85% male. Study outcomes and limitations: At doses 0.1 to 3.0 mg/kg, CD4+ and CD8+ clones expanded.

V was pared by 1 base and J by 4 bases, with 6 bases of the junction left unmatched. The CDR3 spans 14 residues. CDR1 is SQVTM and CDR2 is ANQGSEA in the germline V gene. Clones were sequenced by immunoSEQ multiplex PCR, and TCRdb holds only the in-frame ones, with some missing. The sample consists of 55,000 to 80,000 clones, 70% to 90% of them appearing once. The sample here was CD4+ or CD8+ T cells sorted from blood, taken in a trial of the OX40 agonist ivuxolimab. The sequence came from an adult with an advanced solid tumor such as melanoma, head and neck, liver or kidney cancer. The V gene is TRBV29-1, the J gene TRBJ1-2, with 7 bases identical to TRBD1. CDR3 sequence: CSVEGQGRSYGYTF. In nucleotides, the CDR3 is TGCAGCGTTGAAGGACAGGGAAGGAGCTATGGCTACACCTTC.